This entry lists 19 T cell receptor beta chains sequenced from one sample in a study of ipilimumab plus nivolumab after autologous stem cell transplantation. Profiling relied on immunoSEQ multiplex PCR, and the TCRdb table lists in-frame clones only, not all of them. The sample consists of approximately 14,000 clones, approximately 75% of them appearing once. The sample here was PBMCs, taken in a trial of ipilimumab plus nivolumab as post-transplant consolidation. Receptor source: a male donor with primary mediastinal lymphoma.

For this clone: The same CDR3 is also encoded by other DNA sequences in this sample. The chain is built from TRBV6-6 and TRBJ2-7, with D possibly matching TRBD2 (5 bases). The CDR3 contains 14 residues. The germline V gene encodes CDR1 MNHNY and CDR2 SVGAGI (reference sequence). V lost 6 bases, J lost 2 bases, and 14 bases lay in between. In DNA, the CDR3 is TGTGCCAGCAGCAGCCCAGGACTCACCTACGAGCAGTACTTC. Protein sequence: CASSSPGLTYEQYF.

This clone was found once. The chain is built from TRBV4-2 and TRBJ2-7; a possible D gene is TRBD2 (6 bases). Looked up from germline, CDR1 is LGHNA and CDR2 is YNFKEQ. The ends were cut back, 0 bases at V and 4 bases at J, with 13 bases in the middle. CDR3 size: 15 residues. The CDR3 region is CASSQDSSEGYEQYF. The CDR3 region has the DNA TGTGCCAGCAGCCAAGATTCTAGCGAAGGGTACGAGCAGTACTTC.

The CDR3 is CASSLRTGRHNEQFF. Written as DNA, the CDR3 is TGTGCCAGCAGTTTACGAACGGGGAGGCACAATGAGCAGTTCTTC. The chain uses TRBV11-1 and TRBJ2-1, with D maybe TRBD2 (6 bases). The CDR3 is 15 amino acids. Trimming left V 6 bases short and J 5 bases short, with 17 bases between. Looked up from germline, CDR1 is SGHAT and CDR2 is FQDESV (reference sequence).

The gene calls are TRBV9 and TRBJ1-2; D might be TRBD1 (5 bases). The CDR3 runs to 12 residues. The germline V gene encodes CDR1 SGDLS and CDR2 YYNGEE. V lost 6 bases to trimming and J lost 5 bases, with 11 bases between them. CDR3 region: CASKTENYGYTF. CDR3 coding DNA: TGTGCCAGCAAGACAGAAAATTATGGCTACACCTTC.

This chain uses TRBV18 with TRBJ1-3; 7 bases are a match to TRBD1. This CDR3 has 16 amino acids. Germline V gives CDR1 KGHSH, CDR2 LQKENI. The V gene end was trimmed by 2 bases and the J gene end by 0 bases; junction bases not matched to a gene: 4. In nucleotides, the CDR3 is TGTGCCAGCTCACCAGAGGGGGCACACTCTGGAAACACCATATATTTT. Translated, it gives CASSPEGAHSGNTIYF.

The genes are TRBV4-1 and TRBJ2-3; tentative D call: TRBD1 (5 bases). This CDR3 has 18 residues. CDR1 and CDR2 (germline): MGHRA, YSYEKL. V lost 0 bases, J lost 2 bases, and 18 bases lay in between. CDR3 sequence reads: CASSQDSLDSGPTDTQYF. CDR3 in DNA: TGCGCCAGCAGCCAAGATTCCCTTGACAGTGGCCCCACAGATACGCAGTATTTT.

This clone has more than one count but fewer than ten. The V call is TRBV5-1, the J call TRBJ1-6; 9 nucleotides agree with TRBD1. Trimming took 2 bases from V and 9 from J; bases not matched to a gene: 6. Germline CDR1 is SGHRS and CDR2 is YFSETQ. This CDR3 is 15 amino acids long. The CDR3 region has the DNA TGCGCCAGCAGCTTAGAGGGACAGGGACGTTCACCCCTCCACTTT. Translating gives CASSLEGQGRSPLHF.

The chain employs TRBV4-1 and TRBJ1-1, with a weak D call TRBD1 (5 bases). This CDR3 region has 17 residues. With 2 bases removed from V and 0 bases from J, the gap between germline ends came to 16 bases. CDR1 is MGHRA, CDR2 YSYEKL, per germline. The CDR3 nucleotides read TGCGCCAGCAGCCAACCTCCTTGGACGGACATGAACACTGAAGCTTTCTTT. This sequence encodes CASSQPPWTDMNTEAFF.

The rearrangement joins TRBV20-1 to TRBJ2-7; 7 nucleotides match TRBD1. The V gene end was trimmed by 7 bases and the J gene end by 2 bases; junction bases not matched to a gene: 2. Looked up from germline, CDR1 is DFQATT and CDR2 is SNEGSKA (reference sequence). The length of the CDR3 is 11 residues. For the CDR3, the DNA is TGCAGTGGAGACAGGGCCTACGAGCAGTACTTC. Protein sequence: CSGDRAYEQYF.

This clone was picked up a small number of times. The CDR3 DNA follows: TGTGCCAGCAGGGCTGGACTAACGAACACTGAAGCTTTCTTT. This gives the protein CASRAGLTNTEAFF. The V and J genes are TRBV9 and TRBJ1-1; no firm D call. V was clipped by 5 bases and J by 1 base, with 12 bases between them. CDR1 is SGDLS and CDR2 is YYNGEE in the germline V gene. The CDR3 is made up of 14 amino acids. Combining the CDR3 with reference TRBV9 and TRBJ1-1 gives the whole variable domain DSGVTQTPKHLITATGQRVTLRCSPRSGDLSVYWYQQSLDQGLQFLIQYYNGEERAKGNILERFSAQQFPDLHSELNLSSLELGDSALYFCASRAGLTNTEAFFGQGTRLTVV.

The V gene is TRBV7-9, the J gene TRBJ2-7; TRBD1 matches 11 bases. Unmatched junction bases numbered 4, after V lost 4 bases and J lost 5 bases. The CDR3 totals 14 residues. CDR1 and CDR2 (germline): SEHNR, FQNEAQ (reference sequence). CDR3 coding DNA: TGTGCCAGCAGCTCGGGACAGGGGGTCGACGAGCAGTACTTC. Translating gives CASSSGQGVDEQYF.

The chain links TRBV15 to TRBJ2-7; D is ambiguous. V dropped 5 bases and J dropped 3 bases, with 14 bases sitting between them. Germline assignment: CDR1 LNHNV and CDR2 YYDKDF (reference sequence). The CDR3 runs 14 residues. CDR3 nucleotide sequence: TGTGCCACCAGCCTATTCGGGCAGAGCTACGAGCAGTACTTC. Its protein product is CATSLFGQSYEQYF. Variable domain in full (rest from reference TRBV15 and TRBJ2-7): DAMVIQNPRYQVTQFGKPVTLSCSQTLNHNVMYWYQQKSSQAPKLLFHYYDKDFNNEADTPDNFQSRRPNTSFCFLDIRSPGLGDTAMYLCATSLFGQSYEQYFGPGTRLTVT.

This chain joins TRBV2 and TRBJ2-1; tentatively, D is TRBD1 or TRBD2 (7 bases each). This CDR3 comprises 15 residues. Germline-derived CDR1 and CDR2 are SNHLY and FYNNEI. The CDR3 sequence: CATGGTVNSYNEQFF. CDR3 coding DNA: TGTGCGACCGGGGGGACAGTCAACTCTTACAATGAGCAGTTCTTC.

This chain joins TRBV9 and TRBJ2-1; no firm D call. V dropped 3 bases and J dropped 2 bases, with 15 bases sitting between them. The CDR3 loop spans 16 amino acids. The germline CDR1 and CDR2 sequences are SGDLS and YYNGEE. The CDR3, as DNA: TGTGCCAGCAGCGAGTGGTTGGACGTTACCTACAATGAGCAGTTCTTC. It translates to CASSEWLDVTYNEQFF.

CDR3 amino acids: CASSLAGVARDTQYF. In nucleotides, the CDR3 is TGTGCCAGCAGCCTCGCGGGGGTAGCGAGAGATACGCAGTATTTT. The chain has TRBV5-6 and TRBJ2-3; 7 bases align to TRBD2. The germline CDR1 and CDR2 sequences are SGHDT and YYEEEE. Germline trimming cut 4 bases from V and 5 bases from J; bases unmatched to any gene: 10. The CDR3 loop spans 15 amino acids.

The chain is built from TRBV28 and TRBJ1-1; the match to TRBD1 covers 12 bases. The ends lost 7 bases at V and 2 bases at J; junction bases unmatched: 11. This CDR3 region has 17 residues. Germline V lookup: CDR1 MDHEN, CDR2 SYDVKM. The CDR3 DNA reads TGTGCCAGCATCCGGGAGGGACAGGGGGCAAGAAACACTGAAGCTTTCTTT. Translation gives CASIREGQGARNTEAFF.

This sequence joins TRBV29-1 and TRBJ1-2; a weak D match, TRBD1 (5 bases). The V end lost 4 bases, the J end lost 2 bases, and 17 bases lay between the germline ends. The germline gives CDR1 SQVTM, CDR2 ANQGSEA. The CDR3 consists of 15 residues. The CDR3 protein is CSVGGGRGRNYGYTF. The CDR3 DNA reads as TGCAGCGTTGGGGGGGGACGGGGACGCAACTATGGCTACACCTTC.

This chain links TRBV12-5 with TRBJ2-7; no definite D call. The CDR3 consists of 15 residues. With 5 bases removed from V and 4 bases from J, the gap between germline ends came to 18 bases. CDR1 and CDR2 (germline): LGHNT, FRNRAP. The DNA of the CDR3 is TGTGCTAGTGGTACCACAGTCCCCAAAGGGTACGAGCAGTACTTC. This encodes CASGTTVPKGYEQYF.

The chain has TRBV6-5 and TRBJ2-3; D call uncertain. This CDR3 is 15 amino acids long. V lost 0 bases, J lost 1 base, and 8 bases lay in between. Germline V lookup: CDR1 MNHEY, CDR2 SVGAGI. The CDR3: CASSYSLSRTDTQYF. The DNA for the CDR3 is TGTGCCAGCAGTTACTCACTTTCTCGCACAGATACGCAGTATTTT.